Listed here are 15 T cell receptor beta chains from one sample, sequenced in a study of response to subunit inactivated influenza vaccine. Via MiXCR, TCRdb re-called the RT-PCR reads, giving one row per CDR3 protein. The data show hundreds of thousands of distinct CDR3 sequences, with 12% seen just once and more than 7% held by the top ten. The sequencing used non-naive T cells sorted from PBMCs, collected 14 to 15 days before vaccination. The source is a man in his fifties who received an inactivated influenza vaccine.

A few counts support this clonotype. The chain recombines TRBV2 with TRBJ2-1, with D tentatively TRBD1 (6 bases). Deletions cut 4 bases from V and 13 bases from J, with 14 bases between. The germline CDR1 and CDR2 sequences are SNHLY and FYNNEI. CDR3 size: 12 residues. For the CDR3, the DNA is TGTGCCAGCAGTGTCTCGGACAGAAATCAGTTCTTC. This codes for CASSVSDRNQFF.

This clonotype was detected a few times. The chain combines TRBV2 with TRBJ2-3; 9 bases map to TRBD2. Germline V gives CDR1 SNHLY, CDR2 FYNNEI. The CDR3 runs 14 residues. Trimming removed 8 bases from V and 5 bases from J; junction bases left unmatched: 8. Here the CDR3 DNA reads TGTGCCAGCGCTCCTAGCGGGGTTGGAGATACGCAGTATTTT. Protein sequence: CASAPSGVGDTQYF.

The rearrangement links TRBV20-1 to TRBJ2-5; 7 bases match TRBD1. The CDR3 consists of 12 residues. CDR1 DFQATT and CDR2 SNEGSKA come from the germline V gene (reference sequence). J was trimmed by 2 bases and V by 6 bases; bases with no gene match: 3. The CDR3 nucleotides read TGCAGTGCCACGGGACAGCAAGAGACCCAGTACTTC. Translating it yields CSATGQQETQYF.

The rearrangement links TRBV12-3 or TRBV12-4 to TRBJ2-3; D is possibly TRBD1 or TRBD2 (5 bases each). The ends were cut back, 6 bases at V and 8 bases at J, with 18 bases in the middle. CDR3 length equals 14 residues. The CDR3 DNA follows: TGTGCCAGCAGCCCTGTAATCCCCGGGACTACGCAGTATTTT. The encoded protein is CASSPVIPGTTQYF.

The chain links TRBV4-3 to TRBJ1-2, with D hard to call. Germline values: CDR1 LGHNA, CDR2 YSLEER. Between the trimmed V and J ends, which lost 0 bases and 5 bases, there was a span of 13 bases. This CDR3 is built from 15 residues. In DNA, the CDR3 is TGCGCCAGCAGCCAAGAGTTGGGTCTGTGGTATGGCTACACCTTC. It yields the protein CASSQELGLWYGYTF.

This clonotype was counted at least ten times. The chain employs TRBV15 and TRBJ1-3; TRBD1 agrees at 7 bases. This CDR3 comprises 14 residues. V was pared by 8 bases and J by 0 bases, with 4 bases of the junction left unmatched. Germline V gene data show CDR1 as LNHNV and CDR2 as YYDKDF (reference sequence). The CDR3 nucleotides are TGTGCCACCGCGACAGGGAGCTCTGGAAACACCATATATTTT. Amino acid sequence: CATATGSSGNTIYF. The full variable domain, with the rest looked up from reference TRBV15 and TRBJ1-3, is DAMVIQNPRYQVTQFGKPVTLSCSQTLNHNVMYWYQQKSSQAPKLLFHYYDKDFNNEADTPDNFQSRRPNTSFCFLDIRSPGLGDTAMYLCATATGSSGNTIYFGEGSWLTVV.

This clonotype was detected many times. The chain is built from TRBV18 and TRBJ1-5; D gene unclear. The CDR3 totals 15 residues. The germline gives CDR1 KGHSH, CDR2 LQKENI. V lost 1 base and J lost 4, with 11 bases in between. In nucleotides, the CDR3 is TGTGCCAGCTCACCACAGGGATTCCCTAATCAGCCCCAGCATTTT. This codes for CASSPQGFPNQPQHF.

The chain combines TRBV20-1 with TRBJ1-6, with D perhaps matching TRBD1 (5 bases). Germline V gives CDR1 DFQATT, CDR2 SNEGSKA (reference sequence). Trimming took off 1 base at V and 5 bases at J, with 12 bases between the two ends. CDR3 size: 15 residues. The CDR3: CSARVPGVDNSPLHF. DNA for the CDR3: TGCAGTGCTAGAGTACCGGGGGTCGATAATTCACCCCTCCACTTT.

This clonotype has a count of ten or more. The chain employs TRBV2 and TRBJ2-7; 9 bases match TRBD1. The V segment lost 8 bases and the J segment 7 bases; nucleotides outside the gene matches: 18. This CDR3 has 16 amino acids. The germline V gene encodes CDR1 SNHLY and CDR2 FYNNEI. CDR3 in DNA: TGTGCCAGCGGAATCGAGGGGACAGGGTCGGGTTGGGAGCAGTACTTC. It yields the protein CASGIEGTGSGWEQYF.

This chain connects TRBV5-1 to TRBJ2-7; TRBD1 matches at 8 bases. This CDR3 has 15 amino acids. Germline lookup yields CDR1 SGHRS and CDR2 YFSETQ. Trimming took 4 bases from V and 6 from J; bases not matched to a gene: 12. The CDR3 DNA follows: TGCGCCAGCAGCCCGGACAGGGCGTGGACGGGCGAGCAGTACTTC. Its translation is CASSPDRAWTGEQYF.

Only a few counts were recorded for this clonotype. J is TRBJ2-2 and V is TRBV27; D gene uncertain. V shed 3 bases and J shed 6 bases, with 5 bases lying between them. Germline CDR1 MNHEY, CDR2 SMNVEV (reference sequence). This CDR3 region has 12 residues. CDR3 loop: CASSLRSGELFF. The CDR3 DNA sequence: TGTGCCAGCAGTTTGAGGTCCGGGGAGCTGTTTTTT.

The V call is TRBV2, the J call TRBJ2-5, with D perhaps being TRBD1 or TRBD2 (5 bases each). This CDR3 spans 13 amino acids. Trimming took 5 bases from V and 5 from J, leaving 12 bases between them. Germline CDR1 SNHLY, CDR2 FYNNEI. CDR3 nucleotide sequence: TGTGCCAGCAGTAGAGGGGTTGGTGAGACCCAGTACTTC. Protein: CASSRGVGETQYF.

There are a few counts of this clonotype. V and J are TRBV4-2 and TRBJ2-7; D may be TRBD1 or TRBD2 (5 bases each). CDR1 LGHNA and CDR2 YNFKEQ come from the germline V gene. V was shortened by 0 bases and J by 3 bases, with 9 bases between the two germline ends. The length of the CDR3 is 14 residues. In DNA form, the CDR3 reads TGTGCCAGCAGCCAAGATCTGGGGGACTACGAGCAGTACTTC. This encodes CASSQDLGDYEQYF.

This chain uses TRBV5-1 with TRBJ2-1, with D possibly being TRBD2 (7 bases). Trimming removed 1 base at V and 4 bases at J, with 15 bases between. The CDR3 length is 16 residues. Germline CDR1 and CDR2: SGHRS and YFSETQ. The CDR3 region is CASSLIPQGGYNEQFF. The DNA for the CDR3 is TGCGCCAGCAGCTTGATTCCACAGGGAGGGTACAATGAGCAGTTCTTC.

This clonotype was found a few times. The CDR3 DNA follows: TGCGCCAGCAGCCCGGACAGAACGAACACCGGGGAGCTGTTTTTT. Translating gives CASSPDRTNTGELFF. The V call is TRBV5-1, the J call TRBJ2-2, with D perhaps matching TRBD1 (6 bases). The CDR3 consists of 15 residues. The ends were cut back, 4 bases at V and 0 bases at J, with 10 bases in the middle. Germline CDR1 reads SGHRS; CDR2 reads YFSETQ.